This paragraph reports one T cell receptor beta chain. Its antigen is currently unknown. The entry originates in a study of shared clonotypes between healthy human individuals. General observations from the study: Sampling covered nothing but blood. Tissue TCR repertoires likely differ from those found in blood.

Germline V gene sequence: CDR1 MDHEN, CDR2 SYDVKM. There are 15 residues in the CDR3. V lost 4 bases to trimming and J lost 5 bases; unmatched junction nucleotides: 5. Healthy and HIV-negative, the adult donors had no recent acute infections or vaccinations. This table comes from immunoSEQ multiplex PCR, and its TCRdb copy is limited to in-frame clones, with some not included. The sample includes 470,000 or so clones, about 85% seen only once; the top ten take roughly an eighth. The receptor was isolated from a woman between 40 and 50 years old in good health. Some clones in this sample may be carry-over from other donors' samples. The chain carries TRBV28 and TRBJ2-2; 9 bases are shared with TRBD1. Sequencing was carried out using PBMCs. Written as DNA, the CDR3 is TGTGCCAGCAGTTCACCGGGACAGGGAACCGGGGAGCTGTTTTTT. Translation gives CASSSPGQGTGELFF.